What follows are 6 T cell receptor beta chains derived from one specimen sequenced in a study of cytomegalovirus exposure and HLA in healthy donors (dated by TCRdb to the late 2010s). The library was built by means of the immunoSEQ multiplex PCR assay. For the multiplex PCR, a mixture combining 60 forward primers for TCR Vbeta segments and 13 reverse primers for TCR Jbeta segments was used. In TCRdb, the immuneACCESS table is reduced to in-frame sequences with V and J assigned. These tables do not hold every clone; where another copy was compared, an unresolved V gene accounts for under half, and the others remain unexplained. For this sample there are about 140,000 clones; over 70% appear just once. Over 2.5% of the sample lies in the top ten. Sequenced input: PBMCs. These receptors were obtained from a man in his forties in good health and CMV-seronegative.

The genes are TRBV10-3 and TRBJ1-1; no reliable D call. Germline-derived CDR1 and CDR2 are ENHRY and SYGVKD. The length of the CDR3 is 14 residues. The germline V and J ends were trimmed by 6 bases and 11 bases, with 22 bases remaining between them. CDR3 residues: CAIRVTPGSRAAFF. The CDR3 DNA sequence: TGTGCCATCAGGGTTACTCCGGGATCCCGAGCGGCTTTCTTT.

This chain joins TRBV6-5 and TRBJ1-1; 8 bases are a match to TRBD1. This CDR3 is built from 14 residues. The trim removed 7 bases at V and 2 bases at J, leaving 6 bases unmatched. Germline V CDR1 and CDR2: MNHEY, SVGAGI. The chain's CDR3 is CASTLGTGNTEAFF. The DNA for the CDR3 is TGTGCCAGCACCCTTGGGACAGGCAACACTGAAGCTTTCTTT.

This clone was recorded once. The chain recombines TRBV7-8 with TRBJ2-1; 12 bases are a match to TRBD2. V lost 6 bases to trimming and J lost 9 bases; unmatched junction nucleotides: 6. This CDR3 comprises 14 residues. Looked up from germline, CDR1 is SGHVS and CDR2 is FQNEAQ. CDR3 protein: CASSTSGRFIEQFF. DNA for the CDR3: TGTGCCAGCAGTACTAGCGGGAGGTTCATTGAGCAGTTCTTC.

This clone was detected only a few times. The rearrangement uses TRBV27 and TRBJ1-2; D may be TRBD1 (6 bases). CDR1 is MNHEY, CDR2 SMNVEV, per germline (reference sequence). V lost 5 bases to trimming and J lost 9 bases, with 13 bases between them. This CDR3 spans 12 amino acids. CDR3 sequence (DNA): TGTGCCAGCAGTACACAGGGTTTAAGCTACACCTTC. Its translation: CASSTQGLSYTF.

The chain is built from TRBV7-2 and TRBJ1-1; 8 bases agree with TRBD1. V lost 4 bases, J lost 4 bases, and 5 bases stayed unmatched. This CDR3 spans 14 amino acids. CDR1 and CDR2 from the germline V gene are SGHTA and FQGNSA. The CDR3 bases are TGTGCCAGCAGCTGGAAGCAGGGGGCCACTGAAGCTTTCTTT. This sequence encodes CASSWKQGATEAFF. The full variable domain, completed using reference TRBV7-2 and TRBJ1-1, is GAGVSQSPSNKVTEKGKDVELRCDPISGHTALYWYRQSLGQGLEFLIYFQGNSAPDKSGLPSDRFSAERTGGSVSTLTIQRTQQEDSAVYLCASSWKQGATEAFFGQGTRLTVV.

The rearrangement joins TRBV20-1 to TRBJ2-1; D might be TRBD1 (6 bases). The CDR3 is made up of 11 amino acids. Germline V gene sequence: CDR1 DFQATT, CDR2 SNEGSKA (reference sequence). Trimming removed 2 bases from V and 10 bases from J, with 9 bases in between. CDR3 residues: CSARRRGEQFF. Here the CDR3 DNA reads TGCAGTGCTAGAAGAAGGGGGGAGCAGTTCTTC.